The rows below give T cell receptor beta chains drawn from one sample of a study of T cell repertoires in cytomegalovirus infection. MiXCR, run by TCRdb on the reads, gives a single entry per CDR3 protein. In the table there are about 530,000 distinct CDR3 sequences, more than 25% of which are singletons. The sequencing input was PBMCs. The receptors were gathered from a human donor in good health (CMV status not recorded). Some clones in this sample may be carry-over from other donors' samples. CDR3s include the opening cysteine and the closing phenylalanine or tryptophan. The D gene is left open where the match is weak. Only part of the rows carry a size: once, few, many, or a class if the clone is expanded.

v_gene	len	j_gene	abundance	d_gene	CDR3aa	CDR3nt
TRBV12-3/TRBV12-4	20	TRBJ2-7	once	TRBD2	CASSFDPLFTSGTQSYEQYF	TGTGCCAGCAGTTTTGACCCTCTCTTCACTAGCGGGACTCAGTCCTACGAGCAGTACTTC
TRBV7-9	16	TRBJ2-3	many	.	CASSPSLGRSTDTQYF	TGTGCCAGCAGCCCGTCGCTTGGACGATCCACAGATACGCAGTATTTT
TRBV2	13	TRBJ2-1	.	.	CASSESVFNEQFF	TGTGCCAGCAGTGAGTCGGTATTCAATGAGCAGTTCTTC
TRBV29-1	10	TRBJ2-5	.	.	CSVRRETQYF	TGCAGCGTTCGGCGTGAGACCCAGTACTTC
TRBV19	17	TRBJ1-1	few	TRBD1	CASSMRQGGGLRTEAFF	TGTGCCAGTAGTATGCGACAGGGGGGGGGCCTCCGCACTGAAGCTTTCTTT
TRBV6-1	16	TRBJ2-7	few	.	CASSVKSEGIWNEQYF	TGTGCCAGCAGTGTCAAGTCGGAGGGGATATGGAACGAGCAGTACTTC
TRBV6-5	14	TRBJ1-1	.	.	CASSGVWGATEAFF	TGTGCCAGCAGTGGGGTCTGGGGCGCCACTGAAGCTTTCTTT
TRBV20-1	14	TRBJ1-4	.	.	CSAREGRTYEKLFF	TGCAGTGCTAGAGAGGGCAGGACGTATGAAAAACTGTTTTTT
TRBV5-1	15	TRBJ2-3	.	TRBD2	CASSFGGGPSDTQYF	TGCGCCAGCAGCTTTGGCGGGGGGCCATCAGATACGCAGTATTTT
TRBV6-2/TRBV6-3	13	TRBJ2-1	.	.	CASARNIYNEQFF	TGTGCCAGCGCGAGGAATATCTACAATGAGCAGTTCTTC
TRBV6-5	14	TRBJ1-5	few	.	CASSYYPTNQPQHF	TGTGCCAGCAGTTACTACCCTACTAATCAGCCCCAGCATTTT
TRBV5-3	16	TRBJ2-1	.	.	CASSQPLQGSYNEQFF	TGTGCCAGCAGCCAACCCCTCCAGGGCTCCTACAATGAGCAGTTCTTC
TRBV27	14	TRBJ2-3	once	TRBD2	CAGSLAGDADTQYF	TGTGCCGGCAGTTTAGCGGGAGATGCAGATACGCAGTATTTT
TRBV30	16	TRBJ2-1	few	.	CAWTSAVMRARDEQFF	TGTGCCTGGACCTCAGCGGTTATGCGCGCGCGCGATGAGCAGTTCTTC
TRBV11-2	16	TRBJ2-3	.	TRBD2	CASSNGLAGVTDTQYF	TGTGCCAGCAGCAATGGACTAGCGGGGGTCACAGATACGCAGTATTTT
TRBV7-2	13	TRBJ2-3	few	TRBD1	CASSLKGADTQYF	TGTGCCAGCAGCTTAAAGGGGGCCGATACGCAGTATTTT
TRBV20-1	15	TRBJ2-3	few	TRBD2	CSAVSGSTRTDTQYF	TGCAGTGCCGTTAGCGGGAGTACTCGCACAGATACGCAGTATTTT
TRBV6-2/TRBV6-3	17	TRBJ2-2	.	.	CASSYSIRKGNTGELFF	TGTGCCAGCAGTTACTCGATACGTAAAGGGAATACCGGGGAGCTGTTTTTT
TRBV7-8	15	TRBJ2-1	few	.	CASRTRPPEYNEQFF	TGTGCCAGCAGAACCCGACCTCCAGAATACAATGAGCAGTTCTTC
TRBV12-3/TRBV12-4	15	TRBJ1-2	few	TRBD1	CASRDRGLLNYGYTF	TGTGCCAGCAGGGACAGGGGGCTACTTAACTATGGCTACACCTTC
TRBV30	16	TRBJ2-3	.	TRBD2	CAWSAGTSGFTDTQYF	TGTGCCTGGAGTGCAGGGACTAGCGGTTTCACAGATACGCAGTATTTT
TRBV30	14	TRBJ1-1	.	TRBD1	CAWSKTGRNTEAFF	TGTGCCTGGAGTAAGACAGGGAGGAACACTGAAGCTTTCTTT
TRBV29-1	13	TRBJ2-3	.	.	CSVDRVKGDTQYF	TGCAGCGTTGACAGGGTCAAAGGAGATACGCAGTATTTT
TRBV4-1	15	TRBJ2-7	few	.	CASSQRWGPRDEQYF	TGCGCCAGCAGCCAAAGGTGGGGGCCACGGGACGAGCAGTACTTC
TRBV7-2	14	TRBJ2-7	many	.	CASSPQELRNEQYF	TGTGCCAGCAGCCCCCAAGAACTTAGGAACGAGCAGTACTTC
TRBV30	15	TRBJ2-3	.	.	CAWSGRVRITDTQYF	TGTGCCTGGAGCGGACGCGTGCGGATCACAGATACGCAGTATTTT
TRBV7-2	15	TRBJ2-1	.	TRBD2	CASSFQGTSGSLTLF	TGTGCCAGCAGCTTCCAGGGGACTAGCGGGAGTTTAACCCTCTTC
TRBV7-9	17	TRBJ1-5	few	TRBD1	CASSSGTGVWGNQPQHF	TGTGCCAGCAGCTCCGGGACAGGGGTCTGGGGCAATCAGCCCCAGCATTTT
TRBV7-2	18	TRBJ2-2	many	TRBD2	CASSLRGTSGGRSGELFF	TGTGCCAGCAGCTTAAGGGGTACTTCGGGCGGGAGATCCGGGGAGCTGTTTTTT
TRBV7-2	15	TRBJ1-4	.	.	CASSLEAQGNEKLFF	TGTGCCAGCAGCTTAGAGGCCCAGGGTAATGAAAAACTGTTTTTT
TRBV6-2/TRBV6-3	14	TRBJ1-2	few	TRBD1	CASSRSGTGTGYTF	TGTGCCAGCAGTCGGTCCGGGACAGGGACCGGCTACACCTTC
TRBV20-1	13	TRBJ2-2	.	TRBD2	CSVTREYTGELFF	TGCAGTGTGACGCGGGAGTACACCGGGGAGCTGTTTTTT
TRBV14	16	TRBJ2-7	.	TRBD2	CASSQGTSGTIYEQYF	TGTGCCAGCAGCCAGGGGACTAGCGGGACCATCTACGAGCAGTACTTC
TRBV12-3/TRBV12-4	15	TRBJ2-7	.	.	CANSIRTGLAYEQYF	TGTGCCAACAGTATCCGGACCGGGCTCGCCTACGAGCAGTACTTC
TRBV15	17	TRBJ1-1	.	.	CATSRPTIGLRNTEAFF	TGTGCCACCAGCAGACCCACAATAGGGCTCCGGAACACTGAAGCTTTCTTT
TRBV7-9	15	TRBJ1-2	.	TRBD1	CASSSAGGASYGYTF	TGTGCCAGCAGCTCGGCAGGGGGCGCTTCCTATGGCTACACCTTC
TRBV6-5	15	TRBJ2-5	.	.	CASSYSNQVKETQYF	TGTGCCAGCAGTTACTCGAACCAGGTCAAAGAGACCCAGTACTTC
TRBV2	12	TRBJ2-1	few	.	CASTEDLNEQFF	TGTGCCAGCACCGAGGACCTCAATGAGCAGTTCTTC
TRBV20-1	12	TRBJ2-5	.	.	CSASRGRETQYF	TGCAGTGCTAGTCGGGGCCGAGAGACCCAGTACTTC